A single sample is the source of the 16 T cell receptor beta chains below, sequenced in a study of blood T cell repertoires in COVID-19. This table comes from immunoSEQ multiplex PCR, and its TCRdb copy is limited to in-frame clones, with some not included. The repertoire has about 440,000 clones, approximately 88% of them found once; the top ten carry 10% to 15%. The specimen was peripheral blood. Receptors originate from a woman in her forties or fifties with COVID-19, enrolled during active disease.

The chain links TRBV6-6 to TRBJ1-6; D unresolved. The CDR3 has 15 residues. Germline assignment: CDR1 MNHNY and CDR2 SVGAGI (reference sequence). Trimming removed 7 bases at V and 1 base at J, with 11 bases between. The CDR3: CASTGTQSYNSPLHF. The CDR3 nucleotides are TGTGCCAGCACCGGTACACAGTCCTATAATTCACCCCTCCACTTT.

The CDR3 reads CASSHLAGVSYNEQFF. CDR3 sequence (DNA): TGTGCCAGCAGCCATTTAGCGGGGGTCTCCTACAATGAGCAGTTCTTC. This rearrangement joins TRBV14 to TRBJ2-1; 9 bases line up with TRBD2. Germline CDR1 and CDR2: SGHDN and FVKESK. Trimming at V came to 3 bases and at J to 0 bases, leaving 3 bases not matched to a gene. This CDR3 contains 16 residues. Full variable domain (remainder filled in from reference TRBV14 and TRBJ2-1): EAGVTQFPSHSVIEKGQTVTLRCDPISGHDNLYWYRRVMGKEIKFLLHFVKESKQDESGMPNNRFLAERTGGTYSTLKVQPAELEDSGVYFCASSHLAGVSYNEQFFGPGTRLTVL.

The chain joins TRBV7-2 to TRBJ1-3; D gene unclear. The CDR3 is made up of 15 amino acids. The V and J ends lost 1 base and 4 bases respectively, with 11 bases between them. CDR1 is SGHTA and CDR2 is FQGNSA in the germline V gene. The CDR3 spells CASSLVVTEGNTIYF. In DNA, the CDR3 is TGTGCCAGCAGCTTAGTTGTAACCGAGGGAAACACCATATATTTT.

This clone was counted once. The chain is built from TRBV5-1 and TRBJ2-1; D is ambiguous. The V gene lost 0 bases and the J gene lost 6 bases, with 10 bases spanning the gap. In germline, CDR1 is SGHRS, CDR2 YFSETQ. This CDR3 region has 14 residues. This CDR3 reads CASSLEARLNEQFF. The CDR3 region has the DNA TGCGCCAGCAGCTTGGAAGCGCGGCTCAATGAGCAGTTCTTC.

The chain is built from TRBV5-1 and TRBJ1-2; 12 bases match TRBD1. Trimming cost V 1 base and J 4 bases; bases outside gene matches: 8. The CDR3 loop spans 17 amino acids. In germline, CDR1 is SGHRS, CDR2 YFSETQ. For the CDR3, the DNA is TGCGCCAGCAGCTTGAGGGGACAGGGGGCGGAGAGCTATGGCTACACCTTC. Protein product: CASSLRGQGAESYGYTF.

The V gene is TRBV5-5, the J gene TRBJ2-7; D is uncertain. Germline CDR1 and CDR2: SGHKS and YYEKEE (reference sequence). Trimming left V 2 bases short and J 1 base short, with 4 bases between. This CDR3 comprises 12 residues. In DNA, the CDR3 is TGTGCCAGCAGCTTTGAGTCCTACGAGCAGTACTTC. Protein sequence: CASSFESYEQYF.

The V call is TRBV7-9, the J call TRBJ1-4; 8 bases are shared with TRBD1. The CDR3 sequence is 16 residues long. The trim removed 4 bases at V and 8 bases at J, leaving 12 bases unmatched. Germline V gene sequence: CDR1 SEHNR, CDR2 FQNEAQ (reference sequence). The CDR3 is CASSSSRQGTWEKLFF. The DNA of the CDR3 is TGTGCCAGCAGCTCCTCCCGACAGGGGACTTGGGAAAAACTGTTTTTT.

The chain combines TRBV4-1 with TRBJ1-1, with D unclear. Trimming removed 1 base at V and 12 bases at J, with 15 bases between. Germline CDR1 reads MGHRA; CDR2 reads YSYEKL. The CDR3 contains 13 residues. The CDR3 DNA follows: TGCGCCAGCAGCCAAGTTAGAGGGCCGCAGACTTTCTTT. Protein sequence: CASSQVRGPQTFF.

The chain employs TRBV24-1 and TRBJ2-5; D ambiguous. The germline V and J ends were trimmed by 5 bases and 5 bases, with 5 bases remaining between them. Germline V lookup: CDR1 KGHDR, CDR2 SFDVKD. The CDR3 has 11 amino acids. The CDR3 nucleotides read TGTGCCACCAGTGCAGCGGAGACCCAGTACTTC. It is translated as CATSAAETQYF.

This chain links TRBV2 with TRBJ1-5; D not resolved. Germline CDR1 SNHLY, CDR2 FYNNEI. The CDR3 covers 12 residues. V lost 1 base, J lost 10 bases, and 8 bases lay in between. In DNA, the CDR3 is TGTGCCAGCAGTGAAGGGCAGTCACCCCAGCATTTT. Translation gives CASSEGQSPQHF.

This chain joins TRBV6-5 and TRBJ1-1, with a possible D match to TRBD1 (6 bases). V was shortened by 5 bases and J by 5 bases, with 12 bases between the two germline ends. Germline loops: CDR1 MNHEY, CDR2 SVGAGI. The CDR3 contains 13 residues. CDR3 protein: CASSTARGTEAFF. CDR3 nucleotides: TGTGCCAGCAGTACTGCCAGGGGAACTGAAGCTTTCTTT.

The CDR3 DNA follows: TGTGCCAGCAGCTTAACTTCGGGACTAGCGCCCAATGAGCAGTTCTTC. Its translation is CASSLTSGLAPNEQFF. The rearrangement joins TRBV7-9 to TRBJ2-1, with 10 bases fitting TRBD2. Germline V gene lookup returns CDR1 SEHNR and CDR2 FQNEAQ (reference sequence). V gave up 2 bases and J gave up 6 bases; unmatched junction bases: 7. The CDR3 has 16 residues. Filled out from reference TRBV7-9 and TRBJ2-1, the complete variable domain reads DTGVSQNPRHKITKRGQNVTFRCDPISEHNRLYWYRQTLGQGPEFLTYFQNEAQLEKSRLLSDRFSAERPKGSFSTLEIQRTEQGDSAMYLCASSLTSGLAPNEQFFGPGTRLTVL.

The rearrangement uses TRBV2 and TRBJ2-2, with 11 bases fitting TRBD1. The V gene's germline CDR1 is SNHLY and CDR2 FYNNEI. Germline trimming cut 6 bases from V and 4 bases from J; bases unmatched to any gene: 4. The CDR3 has 15 residues. In DNA, the CDR3 is TGTGCCAGCAGACCCGGGACAGGGGGCACCGGGGAGCTGTTTTTT. Residues: CASRPGTGGTGELFF.

The chain couples TRBV28 to TRBJ1-4; D may be TRBD1 (6 bases). The CDR3 sequence is 15 residues long. V lost 3 bases and J lost 0, with 8 bases in between. The germline gives CDR1 MDHEN, CDR2 SYDVKM. The CDR3 DNA sequence: TGTGCCAGCAGTTTTGGGGGCTCAACTAATGAAAAACTGTTTTTT. This encodes CASSFGGSTNEKLFF.

A few counts support this clone. Because the CDR3's place on the DNA is in doubt, the DNA is left out and the CDR3 is given as listed by TCRdb. The rearrangement joins TRBV6-5 to TRBJ1-3. The CDR3 is 16 residues long, ends included. Germline V gene data show CDR1 as MNHEY and CDR2 as SVGAGI. The CDR3 region is CASSSSGLLSGNTIYF.

J is TRBJ2-7 and V is TRBV11-2; 8 bases line up with TRBD1. The J segment lost 2 bases and the V segment lost 3 bases, leaving 6 bases of the junction unmatched. Germline CDR1 reads SGHAT; CDR2 reads FQNNGV. The CDR3 is 15 amino acids. In nucleotides, the CDR3 is TGTGCCAGCAGCTTTTCCAGGACAGGGACCTACGAGCAGTACTTC. Its translation: CASSFSRTGTYEQYF.